This T cell receptor beta chain was recovered during a study of OX40 agonist ivuxolimab in advanced cancers. To note about this clone: Its antigen is not identified.

Repertoires were generated with immunoSEQ multiplex PCR, while TCRdb's copy carries only in-frame clones and drops some. Found here are tens of thousands of clones, more than 80% of them singletons; the top ten hold roughly a quarter. Findings and limits, study-wide: Expanded peripheral T cell antigen specificity was not determined.

Germline assignment: CDR1 MRHNA and CDR2 SNTAGT. V lost 2 bases, J lost 6 bases, and 16 bases lay in between. The CDR3 consists of 15 residues. The sequencing here drew on CD4+ or CD8+ T cells sorted from blood, taken in a trial of the OX40 agonist ivuxolimab. The V call is TRBV6-4, the J call TRBJ1-2; the D gene is possibly TRBD1 (6 bases). The TCR sequence derives from an adult with an advanced solid tumor such as melanoma, head and neck, liver or kidney cancer. CDR3 residues: CASSDSTSTGNGYTF. DNA of the CDR3: TGTGCCAGCAGTGACAGTACATCAACAGGGAATGGCTACACCTTC.